The rows below give T cell receptor beta chains drawn from one sample of a study of blood T cell repertoires in COVID-19. Method: immunoSEQ multiplex PCR; TCRdb's copy keeps in-frame clones and lacks some. Of approximately 250,000 clones listed, roughly 90% are singletons. The sequenced sample consisted of PBMCs or T cells enriched from blood (not recorded which). The receptors here all came from a woman aged 25 to 45 who had recovered from COVID-19. The CDR3 runs from the conserved cysteine through the conserved F or W. Each record gives: V gene, J gene, clone size, D gene, CDR3 protein, CDR3 DNA. D genes are given only for firm matches. Not every row has a clone size; where given, it reads once, few, many or a size class.

V gene: TRBV18; J gene: TRBJ1-6; clone size: .; D gene: .; CDR3 protein: CASSPEGGHNNSPLHF; CDR3 DNA: TGTGCCAGCTCACCAGAAGGGGGACACAATAATTCACCCCTCCACTTT
V gene: TRBV27; J gene: TRBJ2-1; clone size: .; D gene: .; CDR3 protein: CATSRGGGPYNEQFF; CDR3 DNA: TGTGCCACTTCCCGGGGAGGGGGACCCTACAATGAGCAGTTCTTC
V gene: TRBV5-1; J gene: TRBJ2-5; clone size: .; D gene: .; CDR3 protein: CASSLVPGRETQYF; CDR3 DNA: TGCGCCAGCAGCTTGGTGCCGGGGAGAGAGACCCAGTACTTC
V gene: TRBV7-3; J gene: TRBJ2-7; clone size: .; D gene: TRBD1; CDR3 protein: CASSLMGQKGEQYF; CDR3 DNA: TGTGCCAGCAGCTTAATGGGACAGAAAGGGGAGCAGTACTTC
V gene: TRBV19; J gene: TRBJ1-1; clone size: .; D gene: TRBD1; CDR3 protein: CAGARGDTEAFF; CDR3 DNA: TGTGCCGGGGCCAGGGGGGACACTGAAGCTTTCTTT
V gene: TRBV7-8; J gene: TRBJ1-5; clone size: .; D gene: TRBD1; CDR3 protein: CASSEGALSQPQHF; CDR3 DNA: TGTGCCAGCAGCGAGGGGGCGTTGAGTCAGCCCCAGCATTTT
V gene: TRBV9; J gene: TRBJ2-5; clone size: .; D gene: TRBD1; CDR3 protein: CASSWTGGEETQYF; CDR3 DNA: TGTGCCAGCAGCTGGACAGGGGGCGAAGAGACCCAGTACTTC
V gene: TRBV4-3; J gene: TRBJ1-2; clone size: .; D gene: TRBD1; CDR3 protein: CASSQDWDRKINYGYTF; CDR3 DNA: TGCGCCAGCAGCCAAGATTGGGACAGAAAAATTAACTATGGCTACACCTTC
V gene: TRBV7-2; J gene: TRBJ2-1; clone size: .; D gene: .; CDR3 protein: CASSRGTFSHNEQFF; CDR3 DNA: TGTGCCAGCAGCCGTGGGACTTTCTCACACAATGAGCAGTTCTTC
V gene: TRBV29-1; J gene: TRBJ1-1; clone size: .; D gene: TRBD1; CDR3 protein: CSVGNLRTGRLMNTEAFF; CDR3 DNA: TGCAGCGTTGGGAACCTAAGGACAGGGAGGTTAATGAACACTGAAGCTTTCTTT
V gene: TRBV7-6; J gene: TRBJ1-2; clone size: .; D gene: TRBD1; CDR3 protein: CASSLGRTGVYGYTF; CDR3 DNA: TGTGCCAGCAGCTTAGGCCGAACAGGGGTCTATGGCTACACCTTC
V gene: TRBV7-2; J gene: TRBJ2-1; clone size: .; D gene: .; CDR3 protein: CASSLTEAAYNEQFF; CDR3 DNA: TGTGCCAGCAGCTTGACGGAGGCGGCCTACAATGAGCAGTTCTTC
V gene: TRBV9; J gene: TRBJ1-5; clone size: .; D gene: .; CDR3 protein: CASSVVNGAPQHF; CDR3 DNA: TGTGCCAGCAGCGTAGTGAATGGAGCGCCCCAGCATTTT
V gene: TRBV6-5; J gene: TRBJ2-1; clone size: .; D gene: .; CDR3 protein: CASSYSSGSYYNEQFF; CDR3 DNA: TGTGCCAGCAGTTACTCGTCCGGGAGTTACTACAATGAGCAGTTCTTC
V gene: TRBV19; J gene: TRBJ1-1; clone size: many; D gene: TRBD1; CDR3 protein: CASSRGRNTEAFF; CDR3 DNA: TGTGCCAGTAGCAGGGGGAGGAACACTGAAGCTTTCTTT
V gene: TRBV29-1; J gene: TRBJ2-7; clone size: .; D gene: TRBD1; CDR3 protein: CSVVEQGAYEQYF; CDR3 DNA: TGCAGCGTTGTCGAACAGGGGGCTTACGAGCAGTACTTC
V gene: TRBV19; J gene: TRBJ2-2; clone size: .; D gene: TRBD2; CDR3 protein: CASSSIQSLAGPNTGELFF; CDR3 DNA: TGTGCCAGTAGTTCAATTCAGAGCCTAGCGGGACCGAACACCGGGGAGCTGTTTTTT
V gene: TRBV19; J gene: TRBJ1-5; clone size: .; D gene: .; CDR3 protein: CASSITMFDRNQPQHF; CDR3 DNA: TGTGCCAGTAGTATAACCATGTTCGATCGGAATCAGCCCCAGCATTTT
V gene: TRBV6-2/TRBV6-3; J gene: TRBJ2-2; clone size: once; D gene: .; CDR3 protein: CASSYRAGELFF; CDR3 DNA: TGTGCCAGCAGTTATAGAGCCGGGGAGCTGTTTTTT
V gene: TRBV6-5; J gene: TRBJ1-5; clone size: few; D gene: .; CDR3 protein: CASRARWEGNQPQHF; CDR3 DNA: TGTGCCAGCAGAGCCCGTTGGGAGGGCAATCAGCCCCAGCATTTT
V gene: TRBV6-5; J gene: TRBJ1-2; clone size: .; D gene: TRBD1; CDR3 protein: CASSQKGAQGYTF; CDR3 DNA: TGTGCCAGCAGTCAGAAGGGGGCCCAAGGCTACACCTTC
V gene: TRBV10-3; J gene: TRBJ1-1; clone size: once; D gene: TRBD1; CDR3 protein: CAISEVGTGGRNTEAFF; CDR3 DNA: TGTGCCATCAGTGAGGTGGGAACAGGGGGAAGGAACACTGAAGCTTTCTTT
V gene: TRBV9; J gene: TRBJ2-2; clone size: .; D gene: .; CDR3 protein: CASSSGGLSLYTGELFF; CDR3 DNA: TGTGCCAGCAGCTCAGGGGGACTCTCACTATACACCGGGGAGCTGTTTTTT
V gene: TRBV20-1; J gene: TRBJ2-1; clone size: .; D gene: .; CDR3 protein: CSASRSRIEQFF; CDR3 DNA: TGCAGTGCTAGTCGGAGTCGGATTGAGCAGTTCTTC
V gene: TRBV5-1; J gene: TRBJ2-2; clone size: .; D gene: .; CDR3 protein: CASSRDSSNTGELFF; CDR3 DNA: TGCGCCAGCTCTCGGGACTCCTCGAACACCGGGGAGCTGTTTTTT
V gene: TRBV28; J gene: TRBJ1-2; clone size: few; D gene: .; CDR3 protein: CASSLAQKSYGYTF; CDR3 DNA: TGTGCCAGCAGTTTAGCACAAAAATCCTATGGCTACACCTTC
V gene: TRBV7-9; J gene: TRBJ2-7; clone size: .; D gene: .; CDR3 protein: CASSLVRSDLAYEQYF; CDR3 DNA: TGTGCCAGCAGCTTGGTGAGGTCGGATTTGGCCTACGAGCAGTACTTC
V gene: TRBV6-2/TRBV6-3; J gene: TRBJ2-3; clone size: .; D gene: TRBD2; CDR3 protein: CASSYSGTSGDTQYF; CDR3 DNA: TGTGCCAGCAGTTACTCCGGGACTAGCGGAGATACGCAGTATTTT
V gene: TRBV6-2/TRBV6-3; J gene: TRBJ2-5; clone size: .; D gene: .; CDR3 protein: CASSYTSFGTQYF; CDR3 DNA: TGTGCCAGCAGTTACACTAGCTTCGGGACCCAGTACTTC
V gene: TRBV7-2; J gene: TRBJ2-7; clone size: .; D gene: TRBD2; CDR3 protein: CASSSVAGVNEQYF; CDR3 DNA: TGTGCCAGCAGCTCAGTAGCGGGAGTCAACGAGCAGTACTTC
V gene: TRBV19; J gene: TRBJ2-1; clone size: .; D gene: TRBD2; CDR3 protein: CASIQSSGKGGEQFF; CDR3 DNA: TGTGCCAGTATCCAGTCCAGCGGGAAGGGAGGTGAGCAGTTCTTC
V gene: TRBV19; J gene: TRBJ1-4; clone size: .; D gene: TRBD1; CDR3 protein: CASSTDRGEKLFF; CDR3 DNA: TGTGCCAGTAGTACGGACAGGGGCGAAAAACTGTTTTTT
V gene: TRBV29-1; J gene: TRBJ2-1; clone size: .; D gene: .; CDR3 protein: CSVRDSPAHEQFF; CDR3 DNA: TGCAGCGTCCGGGACTCTCCGGCCCATGAGCAGTTCTTC
V gene: TRBV19; J gene: TRBJ1-4; clone size: .; D gene: .; CDR3 protein: CASSPPPVWAGAQEEEKLFF; CDR3 DNA: TGTGCCAGTAGTCCGCCACCGGTGTGGGCAGGGGCTCAGGAGGAGGAAAAACTGTTTTTT
V gene: TRBV7-8; J gene: TRBJ2-2; clone size: .; D gene: .; CDR3 protein: CASSSSNTGELFF; CDR3 DNA: TGTGCCAGCAGCTCTTCTAACACCGGGGAGCTGTTTTTT
V gene: TRBV12-1; J gene: TRBJ1-2; clone size: .; D gene: .; CDR3 protein: CASSFCSGPWPPGYTF; CDR3 DNA: TGTGCCAGCAGCTTTTGTTCAGGGCCATGGCCCCCTGGCTACACCTTC
V gene: TRBV7-8; J gene: TRBJ1-6; clone size: .; D gene: .; CDR3 protein: CASSPVMAEVNSPLHF; CDR3 DNA: TGTGCCAGCAGCCCCGTGATGGCCGAAGTGAATTCACCCCTCCACTTT
V gene: TRBV28; J gene: TRBJ1-4; clone size: .; D gene: TRBD1; CDR3 protein: CASSLITGAPRKLFF; CDR3 DNA: TGTGCCAGCAGTTTGATTACAGGGGCCCCTCGAAAACTGTTTTTT
V gene: TRBV28; J gene: TRBJ1-4; clone size: .; D gene: .; CDR3 protein: CASSALDGNIMKKLFF; CDR3 DNA: TGTGCCAGCAGTGCCCTTGACGGGAATATAATGAAAAAACTGTTTTTT
V gene: TRBV10-3; J gene: TRBJ2-6; clone size: .; D gene: .; CDR3 protein: CAINGGGANVLTF; CDR3 DNA: TGTGCCATCAACGGAGGTGGGGCCAACGTCCTGACTTTC
V gene: TRBV16; J gene: TRBJ2-1; clone size: .; D gene: .; CDR3 protein: CASSQITEQFF; CDR3 DNA: TGTGCCAGCAGCCAAATAACAGAGCAGTTCTTC
V gene: TRBV30; J gene: TRBJ1-5; clone size: .; D gene: .; CDR3 protein: CAWSWGGDNQPQHF; CDR3 DNA: TGTGCCTGGAGTTGGGGGGGAGACAATCAGCCCCAGCATTTT
V gene: TRBV29-1; J gene: TRBJ1-1; clone size: .; D gene: .; CDR3 protein: CSVETSMNTEAFF; CDR3 DNA: TGCAGCGTTGAGACATCCATGAACACTGAAGCTTTCTTT
V gene: TRBV27; J gene: TRBJ2-2; clone size: .; D gene: TRBD1; CDR3 protein: CASSSRTGDYTGELFF; CDR3 DNA: TGTGCCAGCAGTTCAAGGACAGGTGATTACACCGGGGAGCTGTTTTTT
V gene: TRBV18; J gene: TRBJ2-3; clone size: once; D gene: .; CDR3 protein: CASSPRTSTDTQYF; CDR3 DNA: TGTGCCAGCTCACCGAGGACTAGCACAGATACGCAGTATTTT
V gene: TRBV28; J gene: TRBJ1-3; clone size: once; D gene: .; CDR3 protein: CASSQGSGGSTIYF; CDR3 DNA: TGTGCCAGCAGTCAGGGGTCCGGCGGGAGCACCATATATTTT
V gene: TRBV18; J gene: TRBJ1-1; clone size: .; D gene: .; CDR3 protein: CASSPLGGETEAFF; CDR3 DNA: TGTGCCAGCTCACCACTCGGGGGAGAAACTGAAGCTTTCTTT
V gene: TRBV6-5; J gene: TRBJ1-6; clone size: .; D gene: .; CDR3 protein: CASSYSISGDNSPLHF; CDR3 DNA: TGTGCCAGCAGTTACTCGATCTCCGGTGATAATTCACCCCTCCACTTT
V gene: TRBV12-3/TRBV12-4; J gene: TRBJ1-1; clone size: .; D gene: .; CDR3 protein: CASTLRGGTEAFF; CDR3 DNA: TGTGCCAGCACCTTGAGGGGGGGCACTGAAGCTTTCTTT
V gene: TRBV7-8; J gene: TRBJ2-7; clone size: .; D gene: TRBD2; CDR3 protein: CASARVLAGGNEQYF; CDR3 DNA: TGTGCCAGCGCCAGGGTGCTAGCGGGAGGCAACGAGCAGTACTTC
V gene: TRBV7-2; J gene: TRBJ2-1; clone size: .; D gene: .; CDR3 protein: CASSLTSRAEQFF; CDR3 DNA: TGTGCCAGCAGCTTAACGAGCAGGGCTGAGCAGTTCTTC
V gene: TRBV28; J gene: TRBJ1-2; clone size: .; D gene: TRBD1; CDR3 protein: CASSDRGPNYGYTF; CDR3 DNA: TGTGCCAGCAGCGACAGGGGGCCTAACTATGGCTACACCTTC
V gene: TRBV9; J gene: TRBJ2-1; clone size: .; D gene: .; CDR3 protein: CASSVQEYNEQFF; CDR3 DNA: TGTGCCAGCAGCGTACAGGAATACAATGAGCAGTTCTTC